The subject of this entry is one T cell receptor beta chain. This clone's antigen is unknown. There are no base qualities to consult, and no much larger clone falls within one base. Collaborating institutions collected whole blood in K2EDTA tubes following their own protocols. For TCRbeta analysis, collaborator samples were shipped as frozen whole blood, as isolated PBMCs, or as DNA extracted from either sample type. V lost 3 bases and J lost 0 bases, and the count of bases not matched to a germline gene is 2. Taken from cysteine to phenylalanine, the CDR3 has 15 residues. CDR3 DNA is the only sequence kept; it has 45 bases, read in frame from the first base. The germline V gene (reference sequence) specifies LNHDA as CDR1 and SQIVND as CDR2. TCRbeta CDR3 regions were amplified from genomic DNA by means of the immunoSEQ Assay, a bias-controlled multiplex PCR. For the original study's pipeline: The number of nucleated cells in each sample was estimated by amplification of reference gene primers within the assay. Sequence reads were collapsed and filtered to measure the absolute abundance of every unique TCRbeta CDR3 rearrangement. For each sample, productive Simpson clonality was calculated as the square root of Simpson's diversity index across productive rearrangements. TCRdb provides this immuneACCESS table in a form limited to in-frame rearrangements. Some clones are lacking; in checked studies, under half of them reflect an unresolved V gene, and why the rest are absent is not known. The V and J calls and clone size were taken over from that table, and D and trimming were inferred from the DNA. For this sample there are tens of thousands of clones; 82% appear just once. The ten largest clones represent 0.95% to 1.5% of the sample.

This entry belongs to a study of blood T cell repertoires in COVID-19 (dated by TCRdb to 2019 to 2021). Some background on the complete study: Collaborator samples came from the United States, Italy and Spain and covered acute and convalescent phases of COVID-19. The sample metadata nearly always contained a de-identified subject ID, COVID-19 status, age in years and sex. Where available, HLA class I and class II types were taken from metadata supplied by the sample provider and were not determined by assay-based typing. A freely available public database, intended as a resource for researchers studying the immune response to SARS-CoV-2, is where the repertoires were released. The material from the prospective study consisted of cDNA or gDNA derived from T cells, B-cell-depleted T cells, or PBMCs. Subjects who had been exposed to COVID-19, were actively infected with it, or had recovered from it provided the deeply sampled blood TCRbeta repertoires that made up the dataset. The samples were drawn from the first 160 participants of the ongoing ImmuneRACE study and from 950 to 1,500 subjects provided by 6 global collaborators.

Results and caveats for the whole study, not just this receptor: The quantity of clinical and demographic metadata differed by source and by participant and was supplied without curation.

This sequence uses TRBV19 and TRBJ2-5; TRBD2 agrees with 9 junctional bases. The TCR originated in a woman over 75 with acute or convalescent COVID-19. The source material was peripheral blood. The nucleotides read TGTGCCAGTAGTATTTCTAGCGGGAACCAAGAGACCCAGTACTTC. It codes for CASSISSGNQETQYF.